This TCR beta chain was identified in a study of T-cell reconstitution after alpha-beta-depleted transplantation in children. Findings and limits, study-wide: T-cell counts and diversity were attributed mostly to newly produced T cells one year after transplant. By about two months after transplant, alpha-beta T cells reportedly arose from several hundred graft clones that had expanded. High day-60 TCRbeta diversity in some patients came from surviving recipient T cells and thymic progenitors.

During its preparation, the TCRbeta library received unique molecular identifiers. MiXCR was run by TCRdb on the PCR reads, yielding one entry per CDR3 protein. Of 250,000 to 300,000 distinct CDR3 sequences listed, roughly a tenth were seen once; the top ten hold 7% to 9.5%. This clonotype was observed at least ten times. Its antigen is undetermined. Trimming removed 2 bases from V and 1 base from J; junction bases left unmatched: 4. The germline gives CDR1 DFQATT, CDR2 SNEGSKA (reference sequence). The CDR3 covers 14 residues. The J gene is TRBJ1-1, the V gene TRBV20-1, with 7 bases fitting TRBD1. This sequence originates from a boy in the first two years of life with acute myeloid leukemia, due to receive a stem cell transplant. Sequences were derived from PBMCs, sampled before TCRalphabeta/CD19-depleted stem cell transplant. Written as DNA, the CDR3 is TGCAGTGCTAGACAGGGGGGGACGAACACTGAAGCTTTCTTT. It codes for CSARQGGTNTEAFF.